The 4 T cell receptor beta chains listed next were all sequenced from one sample in a study of blood T cell repertoires in COVID-19. Assay used: immunoSEQ multiplex PCR; TCRdb lists only in-frame clones, some missing. The sample has roughly 100,000 clones; approximately 80% are singletons. Sequencing input: peripheral blood. The receptors originated from a human donor in a cohort sampled during active COVID-19.

The rearrangement uses TRBV10-3 and TRBJ2-1, with 9 bases aligning to TRBD2. There are 14 residues in the CDR3. CDR1 is ENHRY, CDR2 SYGVKD, per germline. The J segment lost 0 bases and the V segment lost 10 bases, leaving 4 bases of the junction unmatched. The CDR3 here is CATLAGSSYNEQFF. The CDR3 coding sequence is TGTGCCACACTAGCGGGCAGCTCCTACAATGAGCAGTTCTTC.

The chain carries TRBV3-1 (or the pseudogene TRBV3-2) and TRBJ2-7, with TRBD2 as a possible D gene (6 bases). Trimming left V 5 bases short and J 3 bases short, with 17 bases between. Germline V gene sequence: CDR1 LGHDT, CDR2 YNNKEL (reference sequence). The CDR3 has 15 residues. The CDR3 here is CASSSPGTSFYEQYF. The CDR3 coding sequence is TGTGCCAGCAGCTCCCCCGGGACTTCTTTCTACGAGCAGTACTTC.

This clone was detected once. The rearrangement joins TRBV19 to TRBJ1-1; TRBD1 agrees at 8 bases. The junction had 3 bases not matched to a gene; V was cut back by 5 bases and J by 1 base. The CDR3 consists of 14 residues. Germline V gene sequence: CDR1 LNHDA, CDR2 SQIVND (reference sequence). The CDR3 DNA is TGTGCCAGTAGTTCAGGGGGCGGGAACACTGAAGCTTTCTTT. Encoded protein: CASSSGGGNTEAFF.

This clone has only one observation. V is TRBV5-1 and J is TRBJ1-1; D gene unclear. The CDR3 has 14 amino acids. V was pared by 6 bases and J by 0 bases, with 12 bases between. Germline-derived CDR1 and CDR2 are SGHRS and YFSETQ. CDR3 loop: CASKDFALNTEAFF. The CDR3 nucleotides are TGCGCCAGCAAAGATTTCGCGCTGAACACTGAAGCTTTCTTT.